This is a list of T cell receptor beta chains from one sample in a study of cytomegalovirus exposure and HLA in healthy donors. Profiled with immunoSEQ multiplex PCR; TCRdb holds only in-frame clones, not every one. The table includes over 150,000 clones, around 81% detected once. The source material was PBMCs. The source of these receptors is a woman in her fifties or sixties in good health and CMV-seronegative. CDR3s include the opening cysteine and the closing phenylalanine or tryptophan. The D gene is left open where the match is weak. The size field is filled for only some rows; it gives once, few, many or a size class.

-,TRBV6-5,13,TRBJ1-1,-,TGTGCCAGCATCCAGGCCGGGGTCACTGAAGCTTTCTTT,CASIQAGVTEAFF
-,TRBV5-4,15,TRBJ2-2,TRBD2,TGTGCCAGCAGCTGGGCGGCTAGCGGGGCCGGGGAGCTGTTTTTT,CASSWAASGAGELFF
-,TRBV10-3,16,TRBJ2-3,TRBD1,TGTGCCATCAGTGAGCAGGGGGCCCCCAGCACAGATACGCAGTATTTT,CAISEQGAPSTDTQYF
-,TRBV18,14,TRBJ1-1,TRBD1,TGTGCCAGCTCGGCGGGACAGGGGGGCACTGAAGCTTTCTTT,CASSAGQGGTEAFF
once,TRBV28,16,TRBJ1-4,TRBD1,TGTGCCAGCAGTCGGGCAGGGGGCGAGGGAAATGAAAAACTGTTTTTT,CASSRAGGEGNEKLFF
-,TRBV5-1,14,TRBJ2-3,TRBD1,TGCGCCAGCAGGAGGACAGGGGGCGGAGATACGCAGTATTTT,CASRRTGGGDTQYF
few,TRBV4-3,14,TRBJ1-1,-,TGCGCCAGCAGCCATGCCCAGGGTAATAGTGAAGCTTTCTTT,CASSHAQGNSEAFF
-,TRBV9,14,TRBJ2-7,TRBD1,TGTGCCAGCAGCTTCCAGGGGGACTCCTACGAGCAGTACTTC,CASSFQGDSYEQYF
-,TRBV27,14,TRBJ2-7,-,TGTGCCAGCAGTTTTACTACAGGGTACCACGAGCAGTACTTC,CASSFTTGYHEQYF
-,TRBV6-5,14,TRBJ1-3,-,TGTGCCAGCAGTTACGGAGGGAATGGAAACACCATATATTTT,CASSYGGNGNTIYF
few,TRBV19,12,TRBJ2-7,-,TGTGCCAGTAGTATGCAGGGGGGCGAGCAGTACTTC,CASSMQGGEQYF
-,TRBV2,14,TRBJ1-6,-,TGTGCCAGCAGAACGACAGGCAATAATTCACCCCTCCACTTT,CASRTTGNNSPLHF
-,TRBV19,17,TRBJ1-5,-,TGTGCCAGTAGTATAGTCGGACGGGGGAATAGCAATCAGCCCCAGCATTTT,CASSIVGRGNSNQPQHF
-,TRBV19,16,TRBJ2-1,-,TGTGCCAGTAGTATAGAACGGGCCAGGGGGGCCAATGAGCAGTTCTTC,CASSIERARGANEQFF
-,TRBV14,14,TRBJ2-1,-,TGTGCCAGCAGCCAAGCGACAGTTTACAATGAGCAGTTCTTC,CASSQATVYNEQFF
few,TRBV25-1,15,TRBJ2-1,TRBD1,TGTGCCAGCAGTGAACCCGGACAGGGCAAGAATGAGCAGTTCTTC,CASSEPGQGKNEQFF
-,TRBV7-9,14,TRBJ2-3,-,TGTGCCAGCAGCTTAGTTGACACCACAGATACGCAGTATTTT,CASSLVDTTDTQYF
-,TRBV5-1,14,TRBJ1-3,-,TGCGCCAGCAGCTTGGACACAGGGGGAAACACCATATATTTT,CASSLDTGGNTIYF
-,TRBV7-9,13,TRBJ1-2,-,TGTGCCAGCAGCTTCGGCGGGAGCTATGGCTACACCTTC,CASSFGGSYGYTF
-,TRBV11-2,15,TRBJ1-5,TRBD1,TGTGCCAGCAGCCCCTCGGGACAGGGCAATCAGCCCCAGCATTTT,CASSPSGQGNQPQHF
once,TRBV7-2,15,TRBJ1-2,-,TGTGCCAGCAGCTTGGTTGTGGCAGGGGCCTATGGCTACACCTTC,CASSLVVAGAYGYTF
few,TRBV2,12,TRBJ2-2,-,TGTGCCAGCAGTGGTTTAATCGGGGAGCTGTTTTTT,CASSGLIGELFF
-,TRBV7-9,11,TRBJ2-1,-,TGTGCCAGCAGCATCCTCCCGGAGCAGTTCTTC,CASSILPEQFF
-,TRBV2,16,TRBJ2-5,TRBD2,TGTGCCAGCAGTGGTAATAGCGGGAGGGCCGAGGAGACCCAGTACTTC,CASSGNSGRAEETQYF
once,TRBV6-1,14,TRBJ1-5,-,TGTGCCAGCAGCGTTGAGAACCCCAATCAGCCCCAGCATTTT,CASSVENPNQPQHF
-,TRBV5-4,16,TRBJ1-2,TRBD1,TGTGCCAGCAGCCAGCCGCGTGGGGACAGCAGCTATGGCTACACCTTC,CASSQPRGDSSYGYTF
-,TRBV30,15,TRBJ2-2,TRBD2,TGTGCCTGGAGTGTAGGAATAGCGGGAGCCGGGGAGCTGTTTTTT,CAWSVGIAGAGELFF
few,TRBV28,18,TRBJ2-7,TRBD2,TGTGCCAGCAGTCCAAGCCATAATCTAGCGGCCGCTCCTAGCGAGCAGTACTTC,CASSPSHNLAAAPSEQYF
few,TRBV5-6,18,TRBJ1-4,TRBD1,TGTGCCAGCAGCTTACTGATTGCAGGGGGCATGCCTAATGAAAAACTGTTTTTT,CASSLLIAGGMPNEKLFF
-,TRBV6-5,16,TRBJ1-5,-,TGTGCCAGCAGTTACCACAGGGTAATCCCCAATCAGCCCCAGCATTTT,CASSYHRVIPNQPQHF
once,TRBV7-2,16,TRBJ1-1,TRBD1,TGTGCCAGCAGCCTCGGGACAGGGGGTTTTGGAACTGAAGCTTTCTTT,CASSLGTGGFGTEAFF
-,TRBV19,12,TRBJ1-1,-,TGTGCCAGTAGTGGTGGGGCGACTGAAGCTTTCTTT,CASSGGATEAFF
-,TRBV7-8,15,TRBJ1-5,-,TGTGCCAGCAGCCTACGGGGGAATAGCAATCAGCCCCAGCATTTT,CASSLRGNSNQPQHF
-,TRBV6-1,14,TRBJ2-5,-,TGTGCCAGCAGTGAATCGTCCCTCCAAGAGACCCAGTACTTC,CASSESSLQETQYF
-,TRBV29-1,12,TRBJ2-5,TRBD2,TGCAGCGCCGGGGGGGATCAAGAGACCCAGTACTTC,CSAGGDQETQYF
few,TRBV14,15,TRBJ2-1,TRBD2,TGTGCCAGCAGCCAAGACGGACTAGCGGTCAATGAGCAGTTCTTC,CASSQDGLAVNEQFF
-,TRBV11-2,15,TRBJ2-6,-,TGTGCCAGCAGCCCAACGGGAGTTGGGGCCAACGTCCTGACTTTC,CASSPTGVGANVLTF
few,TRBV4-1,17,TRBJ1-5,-,TGCGCCAGCAGCCACGGAATACAGGGACCGGGCAATCAGCCCCAGCATTTT,CASSHGIQGPGNQPQHF
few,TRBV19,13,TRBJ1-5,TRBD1,TGTGCCAGTAGGGACAGGGGAGAACAGCCCCAGCATTTT,CASRDRGEQPQHF
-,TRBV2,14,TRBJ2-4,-,TGTGCCAGCTTTGGCGGGGAATTGAAGAACATTCAGTACTTC,CASFGGELKNIQYF
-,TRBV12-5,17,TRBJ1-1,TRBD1,TGTGCTAGTGCCCGGGACAGGGGGTTGATCATGAACACTGAAGCTTTCTTT,CASARDRGLIMNTEAFF
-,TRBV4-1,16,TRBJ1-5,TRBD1,TGCGCCAGCAGCCTAACGGACAGGGTTTTGAGTCAGCCCCAGCATTTT,CASSLTDRVLSQPQHF
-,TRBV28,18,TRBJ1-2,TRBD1,TGTGCCAGCAGTCAGGCGGCCGGGGGACAGGGGCGTAACTATGGCTACACCTTC,CASSQAAGGQGRNYGYTF
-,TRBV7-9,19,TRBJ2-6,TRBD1,TGTGCCAGCAGCTTAGGGGCGAGGGACAGACAAACTGGGGCCAACGTCCTGACTTTC,CASSLGARDRQTGANVLTF
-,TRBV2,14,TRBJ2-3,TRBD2,TGTGCCAGCAGTGATGGGAGGGAAGCGGATACGCAGTATTTT,CASSDGREADTQYF
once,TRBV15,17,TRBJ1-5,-,TGTGCCACCAGCAGGATCCCTCGGGGGGTCAGGAATCAGCCCCAGCATTTT,CATSRIPRGVRNQPQHF
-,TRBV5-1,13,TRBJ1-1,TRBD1,TGCGCCAGCAGCCCGGACAGGGGGTCTGAAGCTTTCTTT,CASSPDRGSEAFF
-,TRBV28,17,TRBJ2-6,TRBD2,TGTGCCAGCCGAACACTAGCGGGAGTCTCGGGGGCCAACGTCCTGACTTTC,CASRTLAGVSGANVLTF
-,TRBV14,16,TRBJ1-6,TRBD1,TGTGCCAGCAGCACCCGAGGGGGCAATGGGAATTCACCCCTCCACTTT,CASSTRGGNGNSPLHF
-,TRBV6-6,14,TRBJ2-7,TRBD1,TGTGCCAGCAGTTACCTGGGACAGGACTACGAGCAGTACTTC,CASSYLGQDYEQYF
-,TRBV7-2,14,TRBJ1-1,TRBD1,TGTGCCAGCAGCCCTGGAACAGGGGGCACTGAAGCTTTCTTT,CASSPGTGGTEAFF